Shown below are 8 T cell receptor beta chains from a single sample sequenced in a study of T cell responses to AZD1222 COVID-19 vaccine. TCRdb's copy holds only in-frame clones and misses some; the assay was immunoSEQ multiplex PCR. This sample yields 170,000 or so clones, of which just over 90% are seen a single time; less than 3% belongs to the top ten. Here the sequenced sample was peripheral blood, taken on day 0 of AZD1222 vaccination. The receptors stem from an adult in good health.

This rearrangement joins TRBV6-5 to TRBJ2-3; D perhaps matches TRBD2 (6 bases). In germline, CDR1 is MNHEY, CDR2 SVGAGI. V was shortened by 2 bases and J by 0 bases, with 9 bases between the two germline ends. The CDR3 is made up of 15 amino acids. The CDR3 sequence: CASSYGGLSTDTQYF. The DNA of the CDR3 is TGTGCCAGCAGTTACGGGGGGTTGAGCACAGATACGCAGTATTTT.

This clone came up once. The CDR3 DNA reads as TGTGCCAGCAGGGGGAGGGACCCACCTCGAGGCACAGATACGCAGTATTTT. Protein sequence: CASRGRDPPRGTDTQYF. The chain combines TRBV9 with TRBJ2-3; TRBD2 matches 7 bases. J was trimmed by 1 base and V by 5 bases; bases with no gene match: 13. CDR1 is SGDLS and CDR2 is YYNGEE in the germline V gene. The CDR3 consists of 17 residues. The whole variable domain, filled in from reference TRBV9 and TRBJ2-3, reads DSGVTQTPKHLITATGQRVTLRCSPRSGDLSVYWYQQSLDQGLQFLIQYYNGEERAKGNILERFSAQQFPDLHSELNLSSLELGDSALYFCASRGRDPPRGTDTQYFGPGTRLTVL.

The rearrangement joins TRBV7-3 to TRBJ2-3; a possible D gene is TRBD2 (6 bases). This CDR3 is 17 amino acids long. V gave up 5 bases and J gave up 4 bases, with 22 bases separating them. CDR1 SGHTA and CDR2 FQGTGA come from the germline V gene. DNA of the CDR3: TGTGCCAGCAGCGCCTCACGACGGGGGTCCCACCCAGATACGCAGTATTTT. This encodes CASSASRRGSHPDTQYF.

The rearrangement joins TRBV6-4 to TRBJ2-2; TRBD1 is a possible D gene (6 bases). CDR1 and CDR2 (germline): MRHNA, SNTAGT. The CDR3 extends over 16 amino acids. Trimming took off 6 bases at V and 2 bases at J, with 16 bases between the two ends. The chain's CDR3 is CASSDRTGYNTGELFF. In DNA, the CDR3 is TGTGCCAGCAGCGACAGGACGGGGTATAACACCGGGGAGCTGTTTTTT.

CDR3 nucleotides: TGTGCCAGCAGTAAGTCTGCGGGGCCGGAGGAGCAGTACTTC. This encodes CASSKSAGPEEQYF. The rearrangement joins TRBV2 to TRBJ2-7, with a tentative D call TRBD2 (6 bases). Trimming took off 5 bases at V and 7 bases at J, with 18 bases between the two ends. Per the germline V gene, CDR1 is SNHLY and CDR2 is FYNNEI. The CDR3 is 14 amino acids. The variable domain in full, completed from reference TRBV2 and TRBJ2-7, reads EPEVTQTPSHQVTQMGQEVILRCVPISNHLYFYWYRQILGQKVEFLVSFYNNEISEKSEIFDDQFSVERPDGSNFTLKIRSTKLEDSAMYFCASSKSAGPEEQYFGPGTRLTVT.

The V gene is TRBV14, the J gene TRBJ2-7, with 11 bases lining up with TRBD1. CDR3 size: 16 residues. Germline assignment: CDR1 SGHDN and CDR2 FVKESK. Trimming cost V 4 bases and J 6 bases; bases outside gene matches: 11. The CDR3 loop is CASSLPGTGGLGEQYF. CDR3 in DNA: TGTGCCAGCAGCCTCCCCGGGACAGGGGGTTTGGGCGAGCAGTACTTC. The whole variable domain, remainder taken from reference TRBV14 and TRBJ2-7, is EAGVTQFPSHSVIEKGQTVTLRCDPISGHDNLYWYRRVMGKEIKFLLHFVKESKQDESGMPNNRFLAERTGGTYSTLKVQPAELEDSGVYFCASSLPGTGGLGEQYFGPGTRLTVT.

The chain joins TRBV18 to TRBJ1-1; no clear D. The CDR3 contains 13 residues. The germline V gene encodes CDR1 KGHSH and CDR2 LQKENI. V lost 2 bases and J 5 bases, leaving 9 bases between the germline ends. In DNA, the CDR3 is TGTGCCAGCTCACCAACACAATCAACTGAAGCTTTCTTT. Amino acids: CASSPTQSTEAFF. The complete variable domain, with remaining parts taken from reference TRBV18 and TRBJ1-1, reads NAGVMQNPRHLVRRRGQEARLRCSPMKGHSHVYWYRQLPEEGLKFMVYLQKENIIDESGMPKERFSAEFPKEGPSILRIQQVVRGDSAAYFCASSPTQSTEAFFGQGTRLTVV.

The CDR3, as DNA: TGTGCCAGTAGTATAAGGGGGGATGAAAAACTGTTTTTT. Its translation: CASSIRGDEKLFF. The V call is TRBV19, the J call TRBJ1-4, with TRBD1 as a possible D gene (6 bases). Germline CDR1 and CDR2: LNHDA and SQIVND (reference sequence). The V end lost 2 bases, the J end lost 6 bases, and 7 bases lay between the germline ends. There are 13 residues in the CDR3.